This T cell receptor beta chain was identified during a study of blood T cell repertoires in COVID-19. Study background: Acute and convalescent COVID-19 samples came from the United States, Italy and Spain. PBMCs, B-cell-depleted T cells, or T cells provided the cDNA or gDNA that made up the material.

The CDR3 consists of 14 residues. The junction had 4 bases not matched to a gene; V was cut back by 2 bases and J by 8 bases. The V gene's germline CDR1 is SEHNR and CDR2 FQNEAQ (reference sequence). Original processing methods: Amplification of reference gene primers provided the estimated nucleated cell counts. TCRdb's table, derived via immunoSEQ multiplex PCR, lists solely in-frame clones and lacks some. V and J calls and clone size follow that table, whereas D and trimming were derived from the DNA. The table has around 200,000 clones, 85% seen once; the top ten hold around 5.2%. Source material: peripheral blood. The TCR sequence derives from a woman over 75 with acute or convalescent COVID-19. The chain recombines TRBV7-9 with TRBJ1-4; 8 nucleotides align to TRBD1. Here the CDR3 reads CASSLRTGNEKLFF. The DNA for the CDR3 is TGTGCCAGCAGCTTACGGACAGGGAACGAAAAACTGTTTTTT.